This T cell receptor (beta chain) was captured by sequencing in a study of blood T cell repertoires in COVID-19 (dated by TCRdb to 2018 to 2021). General notes on the study: Samples from collaborators originated in the United States, Italy and Spain and spanned both the acute and convalescent phases of COVID-19. A freely available public database, intended as a resource for researchers studying the immune response to SARS-CoV-2, is where the repertoires were released. Samples were obtained from the ongoing ImmuneRACE study (first 160 participants) and from over a thousand subjects provided by 6 global collaborators. Deeply sampled blood TCRbeta repertoires from subjects exposed to, actively infected with, or recovered from COVID-19 were included in the dataset. The material from the prospective study consisted of cDNA or gDNA derived from T cells, B-cell-depleted T cells, or PBMCs. HLA class I and class II types, where available, came from metadata supplied by the sample provider rather than from assay-based typing. A de-identified subject ID, COVID-19 status, age in years and sex were almost always included in the sample metadata. Results the study describes overall, beyond this receptor: Clinical and demographic metadata were provided uncurated, with the amount varying by source and participant.

TCRbeta CDR3 regions were amplified from genomic DNA using the immunoSEQ Assay, a bias-controlled multiplex PCR. In the original analysis: Within the assay, amplification of reference gene primers was used to estimate how many nucleated cells each sample contained. To quantify the absolute abundance of each unique TCRbeta CDR3 rearrangement, sequence reads were collapsed and filtered. For each sample, productive Simpson clonality was calculated as the square root of Simpson's diversity index over productive rearrangements. The source is immuneACCESS, and TCRdb retained only in-frame sequences with V and J called. Part of the clones is not carried over; for the studies checked, unresolved V genes explain less than half of this, and the remainder is unexplained. The DNA gave D and trimming, while V, J and clone size come from that table. Here the sample has around 90,000 clones; about 82% occur a single time. In total, the top ten clones hold 12% of the sample.

In its sample, this clone was seen a few times. This clone's antigen is unknown. The record has no base qualities; no much larger clone is one base away. Each collaborating institution followed its own protocols to collect whole blood in K2EDTA tubes. For TCRbeta analysis, collaborator samples were shipped as frozen whole blood, as isolated PBMCs, or as DNA extracted from either sample type. The specimen sequenced was peripheral blood. The receptor comes from a woman aged 70-85 years with active or convalescent COVID-19.

For the CDR3, the sequence is CASNQQGVGGELFF. In nucleotide form, the sequence is TGTGCCAGCAATCAACAGGGGGTGGGCGGGGAGCTGTTTTTT. Rearrangement joined TRBV27 to TRBJ2-2, with TRBD1 matching 8 junction bases. Reading the germline V gene (reference sequence) gives CDR1 MNHEY and CDR2 SMNVEV. The cysteine opens and the phenylalanine closes a CDR3 of 14 amino acids. CDR3 DNA only is kept here, 42 bases in frame from base 1. Germline trimming amounts to 7 bases on V and 7 bases on J, with 8 as the count of junction bases outside the gene matches.